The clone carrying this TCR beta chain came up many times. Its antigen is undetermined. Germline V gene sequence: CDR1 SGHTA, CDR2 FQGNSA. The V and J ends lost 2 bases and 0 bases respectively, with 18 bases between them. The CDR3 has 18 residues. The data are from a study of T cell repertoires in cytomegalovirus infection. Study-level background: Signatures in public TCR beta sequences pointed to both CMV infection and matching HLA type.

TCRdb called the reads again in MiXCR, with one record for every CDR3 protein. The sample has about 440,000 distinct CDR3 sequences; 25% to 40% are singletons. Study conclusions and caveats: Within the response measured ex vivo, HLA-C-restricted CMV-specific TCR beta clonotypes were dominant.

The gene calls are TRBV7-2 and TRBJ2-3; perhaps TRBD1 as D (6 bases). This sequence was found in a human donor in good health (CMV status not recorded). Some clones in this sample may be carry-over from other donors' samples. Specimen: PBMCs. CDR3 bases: TGTGCCAGCAGCTTAAGGTCTCTGGGGGCTATAAGCACAGATACGCAGTATTTT. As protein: CASSLRSLGAISTDTQYF.